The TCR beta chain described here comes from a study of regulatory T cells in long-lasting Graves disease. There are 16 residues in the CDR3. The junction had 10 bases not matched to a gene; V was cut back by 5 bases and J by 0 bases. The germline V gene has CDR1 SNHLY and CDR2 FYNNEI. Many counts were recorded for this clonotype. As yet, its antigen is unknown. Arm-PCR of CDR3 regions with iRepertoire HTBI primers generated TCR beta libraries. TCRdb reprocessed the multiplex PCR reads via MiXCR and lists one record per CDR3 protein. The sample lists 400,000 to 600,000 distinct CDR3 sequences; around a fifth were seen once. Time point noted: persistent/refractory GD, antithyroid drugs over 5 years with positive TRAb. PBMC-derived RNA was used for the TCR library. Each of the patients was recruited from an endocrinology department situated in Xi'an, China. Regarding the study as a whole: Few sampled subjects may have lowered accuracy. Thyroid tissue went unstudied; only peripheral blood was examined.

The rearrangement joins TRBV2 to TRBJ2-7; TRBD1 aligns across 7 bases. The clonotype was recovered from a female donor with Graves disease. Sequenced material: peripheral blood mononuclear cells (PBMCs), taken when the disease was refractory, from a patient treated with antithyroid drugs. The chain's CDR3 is CASSNNRDRPSYEQYF. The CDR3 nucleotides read TGTGCCAGCAGTAATAACCGGGACAGACCCTCCTACGAGCAGTACTTC.